Shown below are 17 T cell receptor beta chains from a single sample sequenced in a study of blood T cell repertoires in COVID-19. Profiled with immunoSEQ multiplex PCR; TCRdb holds only in-frame clones, not every one. The sample lists under 150,000 clones; around 86% were seen once. Sequenced: peripheral blood. These receptors originate from a man aged 45-65 years with active COVID-19.

The chain carries TRBV7-2 and TRBJ1-5; TRBD1 might be the D (6 bases). Trimming removed 3 bases from V and 6 bases from J, with 12 bases in between. Germline CDR1 reads SGHTA; CDR2 reads FQGNSA. The CDR3 sequence is 14 residues long. Here the CDR3 reads CASSFSGVGQPQHF. CDR3 coding DNA: TGTGCCAGCAGCTTTTCAGGGGTGGGTCAGCCCCAGCATTTT.

This clone occurred once. The rearrangement uses TRBV10-2 and TRBJ2-1, with 11 bases that match TRBD2. CDR1 WSHSY and CDR2 SAAADI come from the germline V gene. V shed 9 bases and J 7 bases; nucleotides not matched to a gene: 11. This CDR3 region has 15 residues. The CDR3 bases are TGCGCCAGTACTAACCTAGCGGGGGGCTTGAATGAGCAGTTCTTC. It encodes CASTNLAGGLNEQFF.

The chain has TRBV5-1 and TRBJ1-1, with 8 bases fitting TRBD1. V dropped 1 base and J dropped 7; count of bases not matched to a gene: 9. This CDR3 comprises 15 residues. In germline, CDR1 is SGHRS, CDR2 YFSETQ. The CDR3 region has the DNA TGCGCCAGCAGCTTGAGCGGGACAGGTCAATTTGAAGCTTTCTTT. This translates into CASSLSGTGQFEAFF. The whole variable domain, filled in from reference TRBV5-1 and TRBJ1-1, reads KAGVTQTPRYLIKTRGQQVTLSCSPISGHRSVSWYQQTPGQGLQFLFEYFSETQRNKGNFPGRFSGRQFSNSRSEMNVSTLELGDSALYLCASSLSGTGQFEAFFGQGTRLTVV.

V is TRBV7-2 and J is TRBJ2-1; 7 nucleotides match TRBD1. The germline V gene encodes CDR1 SGHTA and CDR2 FQGNSA. The CDR3 length is 15 residues. The V segment lost 8 bases and the J segment 0 bases; nucleotides outside the gene matches: 7. The CDR3 sequence: CASLAGGTSYNEQFF. The CDR3, as DNA: TGTGCCAGCCTGGCAGGGGGAACCTCCTACAATGAGCAGTTCTTC.

The chain employs TRBV19 and TRBJ2-5; 11 bases match TRBD1. The length of the CDR3 is 16 residues. Losses at the gene ends were 5 bases for V and 1 base for J; bases not matched to a gene: 6. The germline V gene encodes CDR1 LNHDA and CDR2 SQIVND (reference sequence). The CDR3 loop reads CASSPRDRGSQETQYF. The CDR3 nucleotides read TGTGCCAGTAGTCCTCGGGACAGGGGGAGCCAAGAGACCCAGTACTTC.

This clone was found a few times. This chain links TRBV27 with TRBJ2-3, with 14 bases identical to TRBD2. This CDR3 spans 16 amino acids. The J segment lost 1 base and the V segment lost 4 bases, leaving 1 base of the junction unmatched. Germline-derived CDR1 and CDR2 are MNHEY and SMNVEV (reference sequence). The CDR3, as DNA: TGTGCCAGCAGTTCGACTAGCGGGGGGGGCACAGATACGCAGTATTTT. The encoded protein is CASSSTSGGGTDTQYF.

The table lists this clone with a count of one. V usage is TRBV7-9 and J usage is TRBJ1-1; 7 bases are shared with TRBD1. This CDR3 has 14 amino acids. Germline V gene lookup returns CDR1 SEHNR and CDR2 FQNEAQ (reference sequence). V was clipped by 6 bases and J by 7 bases; unmatched bases: 11. CDR3 sequence (DNA): TGTGCCAGCAGTACTTTAGGGGGCGATAATGAAGCTTTCTTT. Amino acids: CASSTLGGDNEAFF.

The sample holds one count of this clone. This sequence joins TRBV5-1 and TRBJ1-2, with a weak D call TRBD1 (5 bases). CDR3 length: 15 residues. The germline V and J ends were trimmed by 1 base and 4 bases, with 14 bases remaining between them. CDR1 is SGHRS, CDR2 YFSETQ, per germline. CDR3 nucleotide sequence: TGCGCCAGCAGCTTGTTGGGCGACAGACTCTATGGCTACACCTTC. This codes for CASSLLGDRLYGYTF.

The chain combines TRBV9 with TRBJ2-5, with no clear D. The CDR3 is 13 residues long. CDR1 and CDR2 from the germline V gene are SGDLS and YYNGEE. With 3 bases removed from V and 7 bases from J, the gap between germline ends came to 13 bases. CDR3 residues: CASSEPTVGTQYF. In nucleotides, the CDR3 is TGTGCCAGCAGCGAACCTACGGTTGGGACCCAGTACTTC.

The chain uses TRBV6-5 and TRBJ2-1; D gene unclear. Per germline, CDR1 MNHEY and CDR2 SVGAGI. V lost 0 bases to trimming and J lost 5 bases, with 14 bases between them. This CDR3 spans 16 amino acids. The CDR3 bases are TGTGCCAGCAGTTACTCGGCCTCCGTTTTTGACAATGAGCAGTTCTTC. Its protein is CASSYSASVFDNEQFF.

The V call is TRBV27, the J call TRBJ2-3; 8 bases agree with TRBD2. Germline CDR1 reads MNHEY; CDR2 reads SMNVEV (reference sequence). CDR3 size: 16 residues. V was clipped by 7 bases and J by 2 bases; unmatched bases: 11. CDR3 bases: TGTGCCAGCACCAACCTCGGACTAGCAAACACAGATACGCAGTATTTT. Translation gives CASTNLGLANTDTQYF.

The chain has TRBV4-2 and TRBJ2-2; 12 bases align to TRBD2. Looked up from germline, CDR1 is LGHNA and CDR2 is YNFKEQ. This CDR3 has 21 amino acids. V lost 1 base and J lost 4; bases outside the gene matches: 16. In DNA, the CDR3 is TGTGCCAGCAGCCAAGGGACGCCCAGGCTAGCGGGGGGGCCGGGCACCGGGGAGCTGTTTTTT. Encoded protein: CASSQGTPRLAGGPGTGELFF.

This chain joins TRBV4-2 and TRBJ2-3, with TRBD2 identical over 9 bases. Germline V gene data show CDR1 as LGHNA and CDR2 as YNFKEQ. The CDR3 spans 18 residues. With V trimmed by 0 bases and J by 3 bases, 10 bases remained unmatched. CDR3 sequence reads: CASSQEASGATLTDTQYF. The CDR3 DNA is TGTGCCAGCAGCCAAGAGGCTAGCGGGGCGACGTTGACAGATACGCAGTATTTT.

V usage is TRBV7-2 and J usage is TRBJ1-2, with D possibly being TRBD1 (6 bases). The CDR3 is 12 amino acids. Between the trimmed V and J ends, which lost 4 bases and 6 bases, there was a span of 9 bases. The V gene's germline CDR1 is SGHTA and CDR2 FQGNSA. The CDR3 DNA is TGTGCCAGCAGCTCGGCAGGGGATGGCTACACCTTC. This sequence encodes CASSSAGDGYTF.

This clone was observed at least ten times. The chain joins TRBV12-5 to TRBJ2-7, with 8 bases lining up with TRBD2. This CDR3 comprises 15 residues. Germline CDR1 is LGHNT and CDR2 is FRNRAP. V shed 6 bases and J 6 bases; nucleotides not matched to a gene: 13. This CDR3 reads CASGPTLGLVSEQYF. CDR3 coding DNA: TGTGCTAGTGGCCCGACCCTGGGACTAGTAAGCGAGCAGTACTTC.

In this sample, this clone turned up once. The chain recombines TRBV4-2 with TRBJ2-2; 10 nucleotides agree with TRBD2. The germline V gene has CDR1 LGHNA and CDR2 YNFKEQ. This CDR3 has 19 residues. The J segment lost 2 bases and the V segment lost 4 bases, leaving 13 bases of the junction unmatched. The DNA for the CDR3 is TGTGCCAGCAGCCCTATGTGGGGCTTAGCGGGGGGAAACACCGGGGAGCTGTTTTTT. It specifies CASSPMWGLAGGNTGELFF.

This chain connects TRBV3-1 (or the pseudogene TRBV3-2) to TRBJ1-5; D is possibly TRBD1 (6 bases). The germline V gene has CDR1 LGHDT and CDR2 YNNKEL (reference sequence). V gave up 1 base and J gave up 4 bases, with 11 bases separating them. This CDR3 has 15 residues. CDR3 region: CASSQGTGRNQPQHF. The CDR3 nucleotides read TGTGCCAGCAGCCAAGGTACAGGGCGAAATCAGCCCCAGCATTTT.